The 23 T cell receptor beta chains below come from one sample, sequenced in a study of neurological immune-mediated disorders. Using its own MiXCR run on the 5' RACE reads, TCRdb lists one record per CDR3 protein. The sample has 40,000 or so distinct CDR3 sequences, 13% to 15% seen once. The specimen sequenced was PBMCs. Receptor source: a woman in her forties or fifties with HTLV-1-associated myelopathy (HAM/TSP).

At least ten counts were recorded for this clonotype. The V gene is TRBV19, the J gene TRBJ1-2, with 10 positions matching TRBD1. The junction had 6 bases not matched to a gene; V was cut back by 10 bases and J by 4 bases. The CDR3 sequence is 13 residues long. The V gene's germline CDR1 is LNHDA and CDR2 SQIVND (reference sequence). This CDR3 reads CATTTGGGYGYTF. In DNA, the CDR3 is TGTGCCACTACGACAGGGGGCGGCTATGGCTACACCTTC.

There are a few counts of this clonotype. The chain carries TRBV12-3 or TRBV12-4 and TRBJ1-2, with TRBD1 identical over 7 bases. V trimming: 2 bases; J trimming: 10 bases; junction bases outside the gene matches: 4. This CDR3 comprises 12 residues. CDR3 DNA: TGTGCCAGCAGTTTAAACAGGGGAGTCTACACCTTC. Amino acids: CASSLNRGVYTF.

There are a few counts of this clonotype. V usage is TRBV18 and J usage is TRBJ2-5; the D is unclear. Germline V gene lookup returns CDR1 KGHSH and CDR2 LQKENI. V was clipped by 5 bases and J by 10 bases, with 11 bases between them. CDR3 length equals 11 residues. The CDR3 DNA is TGTGCCAGCTCAGTGGAGTCACACCAGTACTTC. Its protein product is CASSVESHQYF.

In its sample, this clonotype was seen many times. The J gene is TRBJ2-3, the V gene TRBV27, with TRBD2 as a possible D gene (7 bases). The V and J ends lost 6 bases and 2 bases respectively, with 15 bases between them. Germline CDR1 MNHEY, CDR2 SMNVEV (reference sequence). The CDR3 extends over 15 amino acids. The chain's CDR3 is CASRLGRDTTDTQYF. CDR3 nucleotides: TGTGCCAGCAGGCTGGGGAGGGACACCACAGATACGCAGTATTTT.

DNA for the CDR3: TGTGCCAGCAGCTCCGGGATAATCACAGATACGCAGTATTTT. Protein sequence: CASSSGIITDTQYF. This sequence joins TRBV14 and TRBJ2-3, with D perhaps TRBD2 (5 bases). The germline V gene encodes CDR1 SGHDN and CDR2 FVKESK. V was shortened by 5 bases and J by 2 bases, with 11 bases between the two germline ends. The CDR3 runs to 14 residues.

This clonotype was found many times. The chain links TRBV11-1 to TRBJ2-3; 12 nucleotides align to TRBD2. CDR3 length: 16 amino acids. J was trimmed by 4 bases and V by 5 bases; bases with no gene match: 7. CDR1 SGHAT and CDR2 FQDESV come from the germline V gene (reference sequence). This chain's CDR3 is CASSPRLAGVADTQYF. The CDR3 DNA reads as TGTGCCAGCAGCCCTCGACTAGCGGGGGTGGCAGATACGCAGTATTTT.

This clonotype was counted only a few times. The rearrangement links TRBV10-3 to TRBJ1-2, with a possible D match to TRBD1 (6 bases). The CDR3 spans 14 residues. Per germline, CDR1 ENHRY and CDR2 SYGVKD. V was clipped by 4 bases and J by 1 base, with 10 bases between them. This CDR3 is CAISGTDSNYGYTF. The CDR3 nucleotides are TGTGCCATCAGTGGGACAGATAGTAACTATGGCTACACCTTC.

The chain has TRBV9 and TRBJ2-3; D not resolved. CDR3 size: 13 residues. The V end lost 4 bases, the J end lost 6 bases, and 12 bases lay between the germline ends. In germline, CDR1 is SGDLS, CDR2 YYNGEE. In DNA form, the CDR3 reads TGTGCCAGCAGCCCGTACCTTAAGGATACGCAGTATTTT. It yields the protein CASSPYLKDTQYF.

Many counts were recorded for this clonotype. This rearrangement joins TRBV20-1 to TRBJ1-1, with D hard to call. CDR1 and CDR2 (germline): DFQATT, SNEGSKA (reference sequence). V was pared by 0 bases and J by 2 bases, with 7 bases between. The CDR3 consists of 13 residues. The CDR3 spells CSAREERNTEAFF. The CDR3 DNA follows: TGCAGTGCTAGAGAAGAAAGAAACACTGAAGCTTTCTTT.

There are many counts of this clonotype. The chain employs TRBV6-6 and TRBJ2-2; D not certain. Between the trimmed V and J ends, which lost 5 bases and 1 base, there was a span of 8 bases. The CDR3 extends over 14 amino acids. The V gene's germline CDR1 is MNHNY and CDR2 SVGAGI (reference sequence). The CDR3 DNA sequence: TGTGCCAGCAGTGCCGGCCGGAACACCGGGGAGCTGTTTTTT. As protein: CASSAGRNTGELFF.

This clonotype was seen repeatedly, ten times or more. The chain couples TRBV12-3 or TRBV12-4 to TRBJ1-1; D is unresolved. The CDR3 runs to 13 residues. The germline V and J ends were trimmed by 5 bases and 6 bases, with 13 bases remaining between them. The CDR3 loop reads CASSAVLVAEAFF. CDR3 coding DNA: TGTGCCAGCAGTGCCGTGCTTGTCGCTGAAGCTTTCTTT.

The table lists this clonotype with many counts. The rearrangement links TRBV20-1 to TRBJ2-1, with D possibly called TRBD1 or TRBD2 (5 bases each). This CDR3 is built from 15 residues. V lost 6 bases to trimming and J lost 4 bases, with 19 bases between them. Germline loops: CDR1 DFQATT, CDR2 SNEGSKA (reference sequence). The CDR3 spells CSAPSPGTDYNEQFF. The CDR3, as DNA: TGCAGTGCACCTAGTCCCGGGACGGATTACAATGAGCAGTTCTTC.

This clonotype was observed many times. This sequence joins TRBV20-1 and TRBJ2-3; D uncertain. The CDR3 is 11 amino acids. Trimming removed 0 bases from V and 3 bases from J, with 1 base in between. CDR1 and CDR2 from the germline V gene are DFQATT and SNEGSKA (reference sequence). The CDR3 DNA follows: TGCAGTGCTAGAGAAACAGATACGCAGTATTTT. This encodes CSARETDTQYF.

This clonotype showed up many times. This chain uses TRBV24-1 with TRBJ2-4, with D hard to call. This CDR3 contains 15 residues. Germline loops: CDR1 KGHDR, CDR2 SFDVKD. V dropped 0 bases and J dropped 9 bases, with 14 bases sitting between them. The CDR3 sequence is CATSDLPTRSSIQYF. Here the CDR3 DNA reads TGTGCCACCAGTGATTTGCCGACACGGTCGAGCATTCAGTACTTC.

There are many counts of this clonotype. The chain carries TRBV12-3 or TRBV12-4 and TRBJ1-1, with 7 bases aligning to TRBD1. Unmatched junction bases numbered 23, after V lost 9 bases and J lost 4 bases. This CDR3 contains 18 residues. CDR3 in amino acids: CASLPRIDRVGVGTEAFF. DNA of the CDR3: TGTGCCAGTCTCCCACGAATAGACAGGGTGGGGGTAGGCACTGAAGCTTTCTTT.

There are many counts of this clonotype. This chain joins TRBV27 and TRBJ1-2; D not certain. The CDR3 runs 13 residues. V lost 8 bases, J lost 0 bases, and 10 bases lay in between. From germline, CDR1 is MNHEY and CDR2 SMNVEV (reference sequence). CDR3 bases: TGTGCCAGCGCGGGGTTAGCTAACTATGGCTACACCTTC. Protein: CASAGLANYGYTF.

There are many counts of this clonotype. The V call is TRBV7-2, the J call TRBJ1-2, with 10 nucleotides matching TRBD1. With 5 bases clipped from V and 4 bases from J, the junction kept 4 bases outside the gene matches. CDR1 is SGHTA, CDR2 FQGNSA, per germline. CDR3 size: 14 residues. The chain's CDR3 is CASSGTGVGYGYTF. DNA for the CDR3: TGTGCCAGCAGCGGGACAGGGGTGGGCTATGGCTACACCTTC.

This clonotype was seen at least ten times. The rearrangement links TRBV5-1 to TRBJ1-4; D is uncertain. This CDR3 has 14 residues. V lost 3 bases and J 8 bases, leaving 14 bases between the germline ends. Per the germline V gene, CDR1 is SGHRS and CDR2 is YFSETQ. CDR3: CASSSLPGPEKLFF. DNA of the CDR3: TGCGCCAGCAGCTCGCTCCCCGGACCCGAAAAACTGTTTTTT.

This chain uses TRBV2 with TRBJ1-2; possible D gene TRBD1, 5 bases. Per the germline V gene, CDR1 is SNHLY and CDR2 is FYNNEI. The CDR3 extends over 14 amino acids. Trimming removed 8 bases at V and 6 bases at J, with 19 bases between. CDR3 sequence: CASHGRGKFNGYTF. The CDR3 DNA reads TGTGCCAGCCACGGGCGGGGCAAGTTCAATGGCTACACCTTC.

This clonotype was observed many times. The gene calls are TRBV6-2 or TRBV6-3 and TRBJ2-5; D is perhaps TRBD2 (6 bases). Germline loops: CDR1 MNHEY, CDR2 SVGEGT. This CDR3 spans 14 amino acids. V was pared by 6 bases and J by 5 bases, with 16 bases between. CDR3 nucleotides: TGTGCCAGCAGAAATTCGGTAGCGGAGGAGACCCAGTACTTC. Its translation: CASRNSVAEETQYF.

At least ten counts were recorded for this clonotype. The chain combines TRBV12-3 or TRBV12-4 with TRBJ1-3, with D possibly TRBD1 on 5 matching bases. This CDR3 comprises 15 residues. The ends were cut back, 3 bases at V and 0 bases at J, with 9 bases in the middle. The CDR3 sequence: CASSFRQPSGNTIYF. The CDR3 DNA sequence: TGTGCCAGCAGTTTTAGACAGCCCTCTGGAAACACCATATATTTT.

In its sample, this clonotype was seen many times. This chain joins TRBV5-1 and TRBJ2-1, with TRBD1 matching over 8 bases. V gave up 6 bases and J gave up 4 bases; unmatched junction bases: 9. The CDR3 is made up of 15 amino acids. Germline CDR1 and CDR2: SGHRS and YFSETQ. The CDR3 DNA follows: TGCGCCAGCACAACTCAGGGGGCGATTTACAATGAGCAGTTCTTC. This translates into CASTTQGAIYNEQFF.

There are many counts of this clonotype. The chain links TRBV7-2 to TRBJ2-5; no clear D gene. Trimming cost V 3 bases and J 4 bases, with 9 bases left between them. Germline V gene lookup returns CDR1 SGHTA and CDR2 FQGNSA. The CDR3 runs to 13 residues. The CDR3 spells CASSFSSLETQYF. The CDR3 DNA follows: TGTGCCAGCAGCTTTAGTAGTTTAGAGACCCAGTACTTC.